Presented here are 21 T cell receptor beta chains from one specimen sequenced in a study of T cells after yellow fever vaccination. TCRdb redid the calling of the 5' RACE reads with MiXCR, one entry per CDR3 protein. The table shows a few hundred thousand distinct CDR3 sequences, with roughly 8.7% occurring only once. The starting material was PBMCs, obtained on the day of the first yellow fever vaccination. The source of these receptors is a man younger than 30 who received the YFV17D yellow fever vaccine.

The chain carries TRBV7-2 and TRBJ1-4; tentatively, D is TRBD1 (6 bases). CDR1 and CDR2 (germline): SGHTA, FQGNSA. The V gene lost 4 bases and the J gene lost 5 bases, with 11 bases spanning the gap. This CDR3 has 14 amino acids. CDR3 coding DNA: TGTGCCAGCAGCTCACAGGGCGGCAATGAAAAACTGTTTTTT. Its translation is CASSSQGGNEKLFF.

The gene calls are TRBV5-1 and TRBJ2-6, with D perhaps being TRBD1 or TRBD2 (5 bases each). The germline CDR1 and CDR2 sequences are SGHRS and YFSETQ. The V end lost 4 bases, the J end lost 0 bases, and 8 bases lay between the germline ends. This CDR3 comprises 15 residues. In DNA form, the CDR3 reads TGCGCCAGCAGCGAGGGGAACTCTGGGGCCAACGTCCTGACTTTC. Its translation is CASSEGNSGANVLTF.

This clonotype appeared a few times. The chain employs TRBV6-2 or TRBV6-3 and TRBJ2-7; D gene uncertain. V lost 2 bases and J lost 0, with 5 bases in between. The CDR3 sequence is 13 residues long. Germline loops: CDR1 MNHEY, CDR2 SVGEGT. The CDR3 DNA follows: TGTGCCAGCAGTTACGGTCACTCCTACGAGCAGTACTTC. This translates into CASSYGHSYEQYF.

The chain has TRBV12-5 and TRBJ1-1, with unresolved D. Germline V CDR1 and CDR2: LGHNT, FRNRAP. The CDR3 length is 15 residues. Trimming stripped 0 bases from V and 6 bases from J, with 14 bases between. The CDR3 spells CASGLVKGGVAEAFF. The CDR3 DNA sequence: TGTGCTAGTGGTTTGGTTAAGGGAGGAGTCGCTGAAGCTTTCTTT. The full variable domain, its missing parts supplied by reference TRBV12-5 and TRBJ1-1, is DARVTQTPRHKVTEMGQEVTMRCQPILGHNTVFWYRQTMMQGLELLAYFRNRAPLDDSGMPKDRFSAEMPDATLATLKIQPSEPRDSAVYFCASGLVKGGVAEAFFGQGTRLTVV.

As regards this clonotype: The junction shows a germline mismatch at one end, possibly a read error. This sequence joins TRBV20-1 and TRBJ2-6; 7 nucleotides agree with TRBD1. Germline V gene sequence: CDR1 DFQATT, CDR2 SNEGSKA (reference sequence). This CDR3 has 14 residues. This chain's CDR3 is CSASRQGGSNVPTF. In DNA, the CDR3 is TGCAGTGCTAGCCGACAGGGTGGGTCCAACGTCCCGACTTTC.

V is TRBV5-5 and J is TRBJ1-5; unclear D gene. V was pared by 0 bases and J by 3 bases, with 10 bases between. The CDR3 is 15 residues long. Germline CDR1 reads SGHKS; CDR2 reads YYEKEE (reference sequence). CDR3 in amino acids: CASSLGPRDNQPQHF. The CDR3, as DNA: TGTGCCAGCAGCTTGGGACCCCGGGACAATCAGCCCCAGCATTTT.

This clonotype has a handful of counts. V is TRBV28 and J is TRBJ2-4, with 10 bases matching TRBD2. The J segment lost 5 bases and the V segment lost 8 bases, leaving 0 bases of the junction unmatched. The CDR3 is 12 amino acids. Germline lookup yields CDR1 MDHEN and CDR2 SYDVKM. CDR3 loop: CASGLAENIQYF. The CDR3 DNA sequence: TGTGCCAGCGGACTAGCGGAAAACATTCAGTACTTC.

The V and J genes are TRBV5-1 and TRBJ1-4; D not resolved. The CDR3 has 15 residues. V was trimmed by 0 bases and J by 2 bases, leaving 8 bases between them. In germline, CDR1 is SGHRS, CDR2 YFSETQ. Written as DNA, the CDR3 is TGCGCCAGCAGCTTGGAACCGCTGACTAATGAAAAACTGTTTTTT. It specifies CASSLEPLTNEKLFF. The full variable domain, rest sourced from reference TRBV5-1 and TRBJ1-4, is KAGVTQTPRYLIKTRGQQVTLSCSPISGHRSVSWYQQTPGQGLQFLFEYFSETQRNKGNFPGRFSGRQFSNSRSEMNVSTLELGDSALYLCASSLEPLTNEKLFFGSGTQLSVL.

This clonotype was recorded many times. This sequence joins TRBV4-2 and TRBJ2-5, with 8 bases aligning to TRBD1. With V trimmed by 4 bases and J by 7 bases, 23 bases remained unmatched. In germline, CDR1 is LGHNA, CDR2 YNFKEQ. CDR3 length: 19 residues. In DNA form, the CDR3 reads TGTGCCAGCAGCCCAGGGGGCCTCGGTTTTCGCGGGGTACTTAGGACCCAGTACTTC. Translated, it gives CASSPGGLGFRGVLRTQYF.

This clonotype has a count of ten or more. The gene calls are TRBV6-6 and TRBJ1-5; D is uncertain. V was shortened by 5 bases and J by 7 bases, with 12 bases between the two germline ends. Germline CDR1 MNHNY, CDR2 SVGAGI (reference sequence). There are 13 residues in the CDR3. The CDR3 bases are TGTGCCAGCAGTCGGAGGACGGGGCAGCCCCAGCATTTT. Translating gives CASSRRTGQPQHF.

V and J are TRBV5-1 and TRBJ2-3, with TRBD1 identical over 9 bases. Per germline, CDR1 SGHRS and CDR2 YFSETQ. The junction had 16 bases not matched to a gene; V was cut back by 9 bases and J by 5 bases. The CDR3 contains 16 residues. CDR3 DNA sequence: TGCGCCACAAGAGGACCTAGGACAGGGGTTGGAGATACGCAGTATTTT. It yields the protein CATRGPRTGVGDTQYF. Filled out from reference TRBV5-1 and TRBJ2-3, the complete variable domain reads KAGVTQTPRYLIKTRGQQVTLSCSPISGHRSVSWYQQTPGQGLQFLFEYFSETQRNKGNFPGRFSGRQFSNSRSEMNVSTLELGDSALYLCATRGPRTGVGDTQYFGPGTRLTVL.

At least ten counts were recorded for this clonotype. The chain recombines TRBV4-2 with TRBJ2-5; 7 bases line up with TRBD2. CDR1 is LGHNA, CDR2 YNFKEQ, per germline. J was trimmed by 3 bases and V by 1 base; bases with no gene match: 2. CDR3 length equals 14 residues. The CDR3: CASSQGLAEETQYF. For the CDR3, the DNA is TGTGCCAGCAGCCAAGGACTAGCCGAAGAGACCCAGTACTTC.

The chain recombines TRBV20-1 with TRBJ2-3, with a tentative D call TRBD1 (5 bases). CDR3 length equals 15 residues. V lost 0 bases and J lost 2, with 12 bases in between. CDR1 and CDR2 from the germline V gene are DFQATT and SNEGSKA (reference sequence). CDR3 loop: CSARDWQTDTDTQYF. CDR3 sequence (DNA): TGCAGTGCTAGAGATTGGCAGACAGACACAGATACGCAGTATTTT.

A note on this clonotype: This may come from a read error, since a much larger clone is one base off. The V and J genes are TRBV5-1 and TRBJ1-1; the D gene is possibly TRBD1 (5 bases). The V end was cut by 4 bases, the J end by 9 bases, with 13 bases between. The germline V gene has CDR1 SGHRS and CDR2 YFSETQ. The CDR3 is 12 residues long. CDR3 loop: CASSPGTDKAFF. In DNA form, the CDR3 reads TGCGCCAGCAGCCCGGGGACCGACAAAGCTTTCTTT.

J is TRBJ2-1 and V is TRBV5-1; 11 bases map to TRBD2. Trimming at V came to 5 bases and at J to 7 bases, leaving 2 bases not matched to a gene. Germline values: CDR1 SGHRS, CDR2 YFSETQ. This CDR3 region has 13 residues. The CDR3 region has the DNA TGCGCCAGCAGGGGACTAGCGGAAAATGAGCAGTTCTTC. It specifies CASRGLAENEQFF.

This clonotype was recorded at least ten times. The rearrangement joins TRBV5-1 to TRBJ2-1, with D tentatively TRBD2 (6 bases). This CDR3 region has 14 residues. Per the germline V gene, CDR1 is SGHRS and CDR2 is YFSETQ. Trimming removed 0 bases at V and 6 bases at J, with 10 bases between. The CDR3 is CASSLGLGFNEQFF. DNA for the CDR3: TGCGCCAGCAGCTTGGGACTAGGTTTCAATGAGCAGTTCTTC.

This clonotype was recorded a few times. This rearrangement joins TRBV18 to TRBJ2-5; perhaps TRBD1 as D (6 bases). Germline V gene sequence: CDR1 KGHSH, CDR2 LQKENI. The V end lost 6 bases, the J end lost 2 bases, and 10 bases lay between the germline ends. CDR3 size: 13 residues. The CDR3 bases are TGTGCCAGCTCGTCGGACAGTCAAGAGACCCAGTACTTC. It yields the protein CASSSDSQETQYF.

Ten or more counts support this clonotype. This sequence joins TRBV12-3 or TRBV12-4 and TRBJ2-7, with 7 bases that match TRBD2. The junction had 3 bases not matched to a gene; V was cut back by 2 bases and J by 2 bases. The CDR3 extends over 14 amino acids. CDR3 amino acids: CASSLSGGAYEQYF. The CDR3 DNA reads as TGTGCCAGCAGTTTAAGTGGGGGGGCCTACGAGCAGTACTTC.

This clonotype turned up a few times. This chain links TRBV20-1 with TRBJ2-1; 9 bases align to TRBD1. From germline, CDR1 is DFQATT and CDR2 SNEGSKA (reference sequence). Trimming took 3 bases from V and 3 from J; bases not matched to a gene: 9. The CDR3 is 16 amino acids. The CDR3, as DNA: TGCAGTGCTAGCCCGCGGGACAGGGAATTCTACAATGAGCAGTTCTTC. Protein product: CSASPRDREFYNEQFF.

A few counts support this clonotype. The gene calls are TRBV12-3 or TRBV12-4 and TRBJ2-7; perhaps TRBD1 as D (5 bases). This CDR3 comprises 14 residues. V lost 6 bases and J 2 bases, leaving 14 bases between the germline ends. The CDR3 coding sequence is TGTGCCAGCAGCCCTCGGACACGGACCTACGAGCAGTACTTC. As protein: CASSPRTRTYEQYF.

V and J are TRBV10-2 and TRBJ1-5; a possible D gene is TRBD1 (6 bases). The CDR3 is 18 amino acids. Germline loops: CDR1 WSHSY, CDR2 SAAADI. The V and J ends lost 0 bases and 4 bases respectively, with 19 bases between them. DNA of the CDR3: TGCGCCAGCAGTGAGTCACGATTCACGGACAGAGCTAATCAGCCCCAGCATTTT. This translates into CASSESRFTDRANQPQHF.